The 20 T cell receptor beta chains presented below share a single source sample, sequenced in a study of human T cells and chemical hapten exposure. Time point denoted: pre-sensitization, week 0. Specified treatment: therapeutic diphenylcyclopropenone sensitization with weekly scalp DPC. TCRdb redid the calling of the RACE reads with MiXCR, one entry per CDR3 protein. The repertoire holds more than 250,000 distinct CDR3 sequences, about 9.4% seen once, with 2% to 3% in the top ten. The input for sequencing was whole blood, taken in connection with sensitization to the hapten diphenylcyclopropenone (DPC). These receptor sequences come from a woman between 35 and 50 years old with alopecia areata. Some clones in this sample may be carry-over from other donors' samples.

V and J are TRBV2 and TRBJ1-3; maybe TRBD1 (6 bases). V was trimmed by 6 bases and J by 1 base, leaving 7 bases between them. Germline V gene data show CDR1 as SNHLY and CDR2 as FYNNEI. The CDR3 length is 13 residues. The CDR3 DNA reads TGTGCCAGCAGACAGGGTTCTGGAAACACCATATATTTT. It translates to CASRQGSGNTIYF.

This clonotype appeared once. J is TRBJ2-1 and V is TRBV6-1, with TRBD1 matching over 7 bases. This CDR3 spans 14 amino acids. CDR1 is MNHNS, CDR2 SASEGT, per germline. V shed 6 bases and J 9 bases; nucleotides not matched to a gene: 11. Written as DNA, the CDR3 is TGTGCCAGCAGGTCCCGGGACAGCCGTGGTGAGCAGTTCTTC. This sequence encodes CASRSRDSRGEQFF.

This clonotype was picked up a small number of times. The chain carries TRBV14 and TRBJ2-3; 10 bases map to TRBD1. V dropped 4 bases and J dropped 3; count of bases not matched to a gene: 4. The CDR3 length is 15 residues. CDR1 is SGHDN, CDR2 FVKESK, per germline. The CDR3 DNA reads TGTGCCAGCAGCCTGGACAGGGGGTTGACAGATACGCAGTATTTT. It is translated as CASSLDRGLTDTQYF.

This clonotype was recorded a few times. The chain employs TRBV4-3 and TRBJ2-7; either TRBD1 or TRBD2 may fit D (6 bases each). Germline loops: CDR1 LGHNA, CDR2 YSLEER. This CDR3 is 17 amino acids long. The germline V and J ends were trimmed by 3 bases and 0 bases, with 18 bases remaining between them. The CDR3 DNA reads TGCGCCAGCAGCCAGGCCACTGCCGGGGGCTTCTCCTACGAGCAGTACTTC. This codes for CASSQATAGGFSYEQYF.

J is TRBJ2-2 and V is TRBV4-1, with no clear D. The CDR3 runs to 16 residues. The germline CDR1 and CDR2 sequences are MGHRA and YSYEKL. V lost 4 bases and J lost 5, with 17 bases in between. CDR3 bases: TGCGCCAGCAGCCTAGAATCCGGGCCCGGGACCGGGGAGCTGTTTTTT. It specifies CASSLESGPGTGELFF.

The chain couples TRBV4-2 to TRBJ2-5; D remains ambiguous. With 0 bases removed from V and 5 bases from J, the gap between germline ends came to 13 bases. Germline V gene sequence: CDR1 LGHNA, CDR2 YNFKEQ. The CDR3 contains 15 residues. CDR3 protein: CASSQDGDSMETQYF. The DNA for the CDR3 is TGTGCCAGCAGCCAAGATGGGGATAGTATGGAGACCCAGTACTTC.

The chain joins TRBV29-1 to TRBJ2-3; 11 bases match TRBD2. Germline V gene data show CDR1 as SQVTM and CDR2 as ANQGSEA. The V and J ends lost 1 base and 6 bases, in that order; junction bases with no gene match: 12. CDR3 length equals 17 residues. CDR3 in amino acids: CSVEGRLAGNPPDTQYF. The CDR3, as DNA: TGCAGCGTTGAAGGGCGACTAGCGGGAAATCCGCCCGATACGCAGTATTTT.

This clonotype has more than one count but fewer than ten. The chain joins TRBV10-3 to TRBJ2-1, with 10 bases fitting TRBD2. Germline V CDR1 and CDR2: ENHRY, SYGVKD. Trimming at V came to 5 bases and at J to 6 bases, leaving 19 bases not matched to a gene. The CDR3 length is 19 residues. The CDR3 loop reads CAISSTSPASGRLGNEQFF. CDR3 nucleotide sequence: TGTGCCATCAGTTCCACATCCCCCGCTAGCGGGAGACTGGGCAATGAGCAGTTCTTC.

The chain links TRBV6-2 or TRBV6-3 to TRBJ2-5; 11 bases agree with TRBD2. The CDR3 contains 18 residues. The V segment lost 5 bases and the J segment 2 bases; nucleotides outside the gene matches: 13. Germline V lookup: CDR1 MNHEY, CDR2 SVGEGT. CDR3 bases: TGTGCCAGCAGTGAGGGACTTCTAGCGGGAGGATTACAAGAGACCCAGTACTTC. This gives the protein CASSEGLLAGGLQETQYF.

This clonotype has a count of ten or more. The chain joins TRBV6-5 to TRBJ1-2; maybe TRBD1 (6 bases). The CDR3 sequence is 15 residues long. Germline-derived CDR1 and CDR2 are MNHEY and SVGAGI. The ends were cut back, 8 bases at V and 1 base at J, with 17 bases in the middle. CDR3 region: CASLPIQDSNYGYTF. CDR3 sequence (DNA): TGTGCCAGCCTCCCCATCCAGGACAGTAACTATGGCTACACCTTC.

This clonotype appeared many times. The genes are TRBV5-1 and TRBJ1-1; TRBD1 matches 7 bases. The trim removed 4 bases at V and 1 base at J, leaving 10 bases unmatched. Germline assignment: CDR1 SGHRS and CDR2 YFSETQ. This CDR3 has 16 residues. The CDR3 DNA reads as TGCGCCAGCAGCCCTGGGTCAGGGGGGGCGAACACTGAAGCTTTCTTT. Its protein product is CASSPGSGGANTEAFF.

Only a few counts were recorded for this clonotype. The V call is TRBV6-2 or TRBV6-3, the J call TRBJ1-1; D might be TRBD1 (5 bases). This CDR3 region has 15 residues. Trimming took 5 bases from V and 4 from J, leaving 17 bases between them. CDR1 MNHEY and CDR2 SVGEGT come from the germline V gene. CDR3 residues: CASSPQIGGVTEAFF. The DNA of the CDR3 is TGTGCCAGCAGTCCCCAAATCGGGGGTGTCACTGAAGCTTTCTTT.

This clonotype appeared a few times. The CDR3 reads CASSLVDGGSGNTIYF. The DNA of the CDR3 is TGTGCCAGCAGCTTAGTTGACGGAGGCTCTGGAAACACCATATATTTT. This chain uses TRBV7-2 with TRBJ1-3; D gene unclear. Trimming left V 1 base short and J 0 bases short, with 10 bases between. From germline, CDR1 is SGHTA and CDR2 FQGNSA. This CDR3 is 16 amino acids long.

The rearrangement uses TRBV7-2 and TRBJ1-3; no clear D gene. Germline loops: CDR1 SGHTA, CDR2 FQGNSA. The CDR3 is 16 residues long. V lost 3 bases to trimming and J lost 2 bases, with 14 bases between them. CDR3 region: CASSFQEGVAGNTIYF. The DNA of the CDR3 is TGTGCCAGCAGCTTCCAGGAGGGAGTGGCTGGAAACACCATATATTTT.

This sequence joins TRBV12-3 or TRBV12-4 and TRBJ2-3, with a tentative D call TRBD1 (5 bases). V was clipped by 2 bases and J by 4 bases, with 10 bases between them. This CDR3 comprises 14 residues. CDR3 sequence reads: CASSLKTTADTQYF. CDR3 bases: TGTGCCAGCAGTTTAAAGACGACAGCAGATACGCAGTATTTT.

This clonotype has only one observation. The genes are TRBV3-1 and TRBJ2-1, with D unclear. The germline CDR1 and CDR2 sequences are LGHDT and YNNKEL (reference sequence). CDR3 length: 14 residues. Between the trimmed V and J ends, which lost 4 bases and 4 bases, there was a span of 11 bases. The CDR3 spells CASSRTDGYNEQFF. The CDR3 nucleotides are TGTGCCAGCAGCCGAACGGACGGTTACAATGAGCAGTTCTTC.

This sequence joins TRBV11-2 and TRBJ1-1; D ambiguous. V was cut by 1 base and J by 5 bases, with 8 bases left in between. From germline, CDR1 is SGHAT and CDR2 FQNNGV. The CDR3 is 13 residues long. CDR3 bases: TGTGCCAGCAGCTTAGGGTATAGTACTGAAGCTTTCTTT. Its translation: CASSLGYSTEAFF.

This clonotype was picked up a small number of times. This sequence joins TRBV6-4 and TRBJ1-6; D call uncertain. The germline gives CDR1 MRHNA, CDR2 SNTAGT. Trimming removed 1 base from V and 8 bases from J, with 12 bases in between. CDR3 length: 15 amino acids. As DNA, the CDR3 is TGTGCCAGCAGTGACTTTATTCTTGAGGATTCACCCCTCCACTTT. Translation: CASSDFILEDSPLHF.

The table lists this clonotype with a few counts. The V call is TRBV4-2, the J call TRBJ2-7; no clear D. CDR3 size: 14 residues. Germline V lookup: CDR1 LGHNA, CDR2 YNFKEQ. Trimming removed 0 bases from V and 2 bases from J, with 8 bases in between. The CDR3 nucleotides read TGTGCCAGCAGCCAAGAGCGGACGCCCTACGAGCAGTACTTC. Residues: CASSQERTPYEQYF.

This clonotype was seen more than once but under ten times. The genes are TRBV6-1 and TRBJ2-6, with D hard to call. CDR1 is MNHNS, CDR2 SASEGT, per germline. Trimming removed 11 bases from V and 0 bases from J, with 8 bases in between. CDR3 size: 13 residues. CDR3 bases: TGTGCCGCGGCCTACTCTGGGGCCAACGTCCTGACTTTC. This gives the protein CAAAYSGANVLTF.